Below are 32 T cell receptor beta chains sequenced from a single sample in a study of blood T cell repertoires in COVID-19 (dated by TCRdb to 2020 to 2022). The protocol used for the library was the immunoSEQ multiplex PCR assay. This is the immuneACCESS table as TCRdb keeps it, with only in-frame sequences that have V and J called. A part of the clones is gone; compared with another copy, unresolved V genes explain less than half, and the rest is unexplained. In this sample the table shows approximately 96,000 clones, 81% of which occur a single time. About 10% of the sample belongs to the ten largest clones. Sequencing was performed on peripheral blood. These receptors were collected from an elderly woman with acute or convalescent COVID-19.

This chain connects TRBV18 to TRBJ1-1, with TRBD1 matching 10 bases. CDR3 length: 13 amino acids. The ends lost 6 bases at V and 7 bases at J; junction bases unmatched: 5. Per the germline V gene, CDR1 is KGHSH and CDR2 is LQKENI. The CDR3 sequence: CASSETGGLEAFF. DNA of the CDR3: TGTGCCAGCTCGGAGACAGGGGGCCTTGAAGCTTTCTTT. Complete variable domain (other parts from reference TRBV18 and TRBJ1-1): NAGVMQNPRHLVRRRGQEARLRCSPMKGHSHVYWYRQLPEEGLKFMVYLQKENIIDESGMPKERFSAEFPKEGPSILRIQQVVRGDSAAYFCASSETGGLEAFFGQGTRLTVV.

This clone has just a few counts. The chain links TRBV19 to TRBJ1-4; 7 bases are shared with TRBD1. V lost 6 bases and J lost 3; bases outside the gene matches: 4. CDR1 and CDR2 (germline): LNHDA, SQIVND (reference sequence). This CDR3 region has 14 residues. CDR3 sequence reads: CASRPGTANEKLFF. DNA of the CDR3: TGTGCCAGTAGACCAGGGACAGCTAATGAAAAACTGTTTTTT.

A single count supports this clone. J is TRBJ2-1 and V is TRBV7-3; 8 positions match TRBD2. The CDR3 spans 17 residues. Germline trimming cut 3 bases from V and 5 bases from J; bases unmatched to any gene: 12. Germline CDR1 SGHTA, CDR2 FQGTGA. The CDR3 nucleotides read TGTGCCAGCAGCTTCAGCTCGGGAGCGGGGGCCAACAATGAGCAGTTCTTC. Translation gives CASSFSSGAGANNEQFF.

The rearrangement joins TRBV6-5 to TRBJ2-7, with D perhaps matching TRBD1 (6 bases). Germline lookup yields CDR1 MNHEY and CDR2 SVGAGI. The CDR3 is made up of 14 amino acids. Trimming left V 5 bases short and J 4 bases short, with 15 bases between. The CDR3 is CASSTAGTPYEQYV. The CDR3 DNA sequence: TGTGCCAGCAGTACAGCCGGGACACCATACGAGCAGTACGTC.

The rearrangement joins TRBV4-1 to TRBJ2-7; a possible D gene is TRBD2 (5 bases). The V gene lost 4 bases and the J gene lost 2 bases, with 12 bases spanning the gap. CDR3 length equals 14 residues. CDR1 and CDR2 from the germline V gene are MGHRA and YSYEKL. This CDR3 reads CASSRGDQTYEQYF. Written as DNA, the CDR3 is TGCGCCAGCAGCCGGGGAGATCAGACCTACGAGCAGTACTTC.

The chain couples TRBV5-6 to TRBJ1-2; D is possibly TRBD1 (5 bases). Per the germline V gene, CDR1 is SGHDT and CDR2 is YYEEEE. Trimming stripped 2 bases from V and 5 bases from J, with 16 bases between. The CDR3 consists of 15 residues. CDR3 loop: CASSFGSRTPYGYTF. The CDR3 DNA reads as TGTGCCAGCAGCTTTGGTTCCCGGACACCGTATGGCTACACCTTC.

The table lists this clone with a few counts. The gene calls are TRBV6-2 or TRBV6-3 and TRBJ1-1; D unclear. CDR3 length: 12 amino acids. Germline V gene data show CDR1 as MNHEY and CDR2 as SVGEGT. V was clipped by 5 bases and J by 3 bases, with 7 bases between them. This chain's CDR3 is CASSTGYTEAFF. CDR3 nucleotide sequence: TGTGCCAGCAGTACGGGATACACTGAAGCTTTCTTT.

The chain couples TRBV5-1 to TRBJ1-4, with D possibly being TRBD1 (5 bases). Deletions cut 3 bases from V and 7 bases from J, with 13 bases between. The CDR3 totals 14 residues. Germline CDR1 and CDR2: SGHRS and YFSETQ. CDR3: CASSSGGESEKLFF. The CDR3 DNA sequence: TGCGCCAGCAGCTCCGGAGGGGAGAGTGAAAAACTGTTTTTT.

The V gene is TRBV28, the J gene TRBJ2-2; tentative D call: TRBD1 (7 bases). The CDR3 is made up of 15 amino acids. Trimming cost V 8 bases and J 5 bases, with 18 bases left between them. CDR1 and CDR2 (germline): MDHEN, SYDVKM. The CDR3 DNA follows: TGTGCCAGCCTGACCTGGCAGGGGGGAACCGGGGAGCTGTTTTTT. Translating gives CASLTWQGGTGELFF. Filled out from reference TRBV28 and TRBJ2-2, the complete variable domain reads DVKVTQSSRYLVKRTGEKVFLECVQDMDHENMFWYRQDPGLGLRLIYFSYDVKMKEKGDIPEGYSVSREKKERFSLILESASTNQTSMYLCASLTWQGGTGELFFGEGSRLTVL.

V gene TRBV4-3 combines with J gene TRBJ2-3; the D gene is possibly TRBD2 (5 bases). Germline V gives CDR1 LGHNA, CDR2 YSLEER. The CDR3 consists of 16 residues. Trimming cost V 0 bases and J 2 bases, with 12 bases left between them. The CDR3 here is CASSQDLARSTDTQYF. The CDR3, as DNA: TGCGCCAGCAGCCAAGACCTAGCCCGGTCCACAGATACGCAGTATTTT.

This chain joins TRBV7-9 and TRBJ1-5, with a weak D call TRBD1 (6 bases). Trimming shortened V by 3 bases and J by 4 bases, and 10 bases separated the two germline ends. In germline, CDR1 is SEHNR, CDR2 FQNEAQ (reference sequence). The CDR3 is 14 residues long. CDR3 sequence (DNA): TGTGCCAGCAGCTTGCAGGGGCCAAATCAGCCCCAGCATTTT. Protein product: CASSLQGPNQPQHF.

The chain carries TRBV6-5 and TRBJ2-5, with D maybe TRBD2 (5 bases). The germline CDR1 and CDR2 sequences are MNHEY and SVGAGI. CDR3 length: 12 amino acids. Trimming shortened V by 10 bases and J by 5 bases, and 14 bases separated the two germline ends. CDR3 nucleotides: TGTGCCACCGGACCGAGGAGGGAGACCCAGTACTTC. It translates to CATGPRRETQYF.

This chain connects TRBV2 to TRBJ1-2; 9 positions match TRBD1. The CDR3 has 16 amino acids. CDR1 and CDR2 (germline): SNHLY, FYNNEI. V dropped 6 bases and J dropped 8; count of bases not matched to a gene: 16. For the CDR3, the DNA is TGTGCCAGCAGAGTCGGTAGGGACAGGGTTTCTGGAGGCTACACCTTC. Translated: CASRVGRDRVSGGYTF.

This clone has a handful of counts. This chain's CDR3 is CASSSGTGGRGYTF. The CDR3 nucleotides read TGTGCCAGCAGTTCAGGGACAGGGGGCCGTGGCTACACCTTC. The chain recombines TRBV28 with TRBJ1-2; 12 bases line up with TRBD1. Germline V CDR1 and CDR2: MDHEN, SYDVKM. CDR3 length: 14 amino acids. V lost 4 bases, J lost 7 bases, and 4 bases stayed unmatched.

V gene TRBV5-4 combines with J gene TRBJ1-2, with D perhaps matching TRBD1 (6 bases). V was trimmed by 0 bases and J by 8 bases, leaving 17 bases between them. Germline V gene data show CDR1 as SGHNT and CDR2 as YYREEE (reference sequence). The CDR3 loop spans 15 amino acids. The CDR3 region has the DNA TGTGCCAGCAGCTTGGTGCGACAGGTGGTTGGAGGCTACACCTTC. Its protein is CASSLVRQVVGGYTF.

The chain links TRBV19 to TRBJ1-2, with TRBD1 as a possible D gene (6 bases). Germline CDR1 reads LNHDA; CDR2 reads SQIVND (reference sequence). The CDR3 is 14 amino acids. The germline V and J ends were trimmed by 6 bases and 0 bases, with 11 bases remaining between them. The CDR3 nucleotides are TGTGCCAGTAGGAAGGGGGTTACTAACTATGGCTACACCTTC. Amino acid sequence: CASRKGVTNYGYTF.

This clone was counted a few times. The chain has TRBV14 and TRBJ1-3; D call uncertain. Germline V gives CDR1 SGHDN, CDR2 FVKESK. The CDR3 covers 17 residues. V was trimmed by 1 base and J by 2 bases, leaving 15 bases between them. The CDR3 region is CASSQVYQVSPGNTIYF. The CDR3 nucleotides are TGTGCCAGCAGCCAAGTATATCAGGTGTCCCCTGGAAACACCATATATTTT. The whole variable domain, filled in from reference TRBV14 and TRBJ1-3, reads EAGVTQFPSHSVIEKGQTVTLRCDPISGHDNLYWYRRVMGKEIKFLLHFVKESKQDESGMPNNRFLAERTGGTYSTLKVQPAELEDSGVYFCASSQVYQVSPGNTIYFGEGSWLTVV.

V gene TRBV6-2 or TRBV6-3 combines with J gene TRBJ1-6; possibly TRBD1 for D (6 bases). Germline CDR1 reads MNHEY; CDR2 reads SVGEGT. With 4 bases removed from V and 3 bases from J, the gap between germline ends came to 13 bases. The CDR3 is 16 residues long. CDR3 protein: CASSFTLQGYNSPLHF. The CDR3 DNA reads TGTGCCAGCAGTTTTACCCTACAGGGCTATAATTCACCCCTCCACTTT.

V and J are TRBV19 and TRBJ2-1; 9 positions match TRBD1. In germline, CDR1 is LNHDA, CDR2 SQIVND (reference sequence). V gave up 5 bases and J gave up 5 bases; unmatched junction bases: 16. The CDR3 sequence is 18 residues long. The CDR3 loop is CASSPGTGPRANHNEQFF. CDR3 sequence (DNA): TGTGCCAGTAGTCCCGGGACAGGGCCGAGGGCTAACCACAATGAGCAGTTCTTC.

This rearrangement joins TRBV28 to TRBJ2-5, with TRBD1 matching 8 bases. The V gene's germline CDR1 is MDHEN and CDR2 SYDVKM. V lost 5 bases to trimming and J lost 7 bases; unmatched junction nucleotides: 12. This CDR3 contains 15 residues. The CDR3 is CASSPPRTGTMTQYF. DNA for the CDR3: TGTGCCAGCAGTCCGCCCAGGACAGGGACGATGACCCAGTACTTC.

This clone was counted a few times. V gene TRBV4-1 combines with J gene TRBJ1-6; maybe TRBD1 (6 bases). Germline CDR1 is MGHRA and CDR2 is YSYEKL. The CDR3 runs to 16 residues. Between the trimmed V and J ends, which lost 0 bases and 9 bases, there was a span of 15 bases. The CDR3 sequence: CASSQDSLLGGSPLHF. The CDR3 DNA reads TGCGCCAGCAGCCAAGATAGTCTGTTAGGGGGTTCACCCCTCCACTTT.

The chain recombines TRBV5-1 with TRBJ2-2; D unresolved. Trimming took 4 bases from V and 10 from J, leaving 26 bases between them. The germline V gene encodes CDR1 SGHRS and CDR2 YFSETQ. The CDR3 loop spans 17 amino acids. The chain's CDR3 is CASSPERGRANSEELFF. In nucleotides, the CDR3 is TGCGCCAGCAGCCCGGAGCGAGGCAGAGCTAACTCAGAGGAGCTGTTTTTT. Based on the CDR3 plus reference TRBV5-1 and TRBJ2-2, the full variable domain is KAGVTQTPRYLIKTRGQQVTLSCSPISGHRSVSWYQQTPGQGLQFLFEYFSETQRNKGNFPGRFSGRQFSNSRSEMNVSTLELGDSALYLCASSPERGRANSEELFFGEGSRLTVL.

The chain couples TRBV28 to TRBJ1-2; 8 bases agree with TRBD1. The CDR3 has 15 amino acids. The germline V gene encodes CDR1 MDHEN and CDR2 SYDVKM. The V gene end was trimmed by 5 bases and the J gene end by 5 bases; junction bases not matched to a gene: 10. In DNA, the CDR3 is TGTGCCAGCAGTACTTTAACAGGGGGTAATTATGGCTACACCTTC. It is translated as CASSTLTGGNYGYTF.

The V and J genes are TRBV20-1 and TRBJ2-1; possibly TRBD1 for D (5 bases). Germline V gene sequence: CDR1 DFQATT, CDR2 SNEGSKA (reference sequence). Trimming shortened V by 3 bases and J by 4 bases, and 10 bases separated the two germline ends. The CDR3 extends over 13 amino acids. This CDR3 is CSASTGTYNEQFF. The CDR3 DNA reads TGCAGTGCTAGTACAGGAACATACAATGAGCAGTTCTTC.

The rearrangement joins TRBV4-1 to TRBJ1-5, with D perhaps TRBD1 (6 bases). The CDR3 is 17 amino acids. The germline V gene has CDR1 MGHRA and CDR2 YSYEKL. Trimming removed 1 base from V and 4 bases from J, with 17 bases in between. CDR3 protein: CASSQGTDLLWNQPQHF. The CDR3 nucleotides are TGCGCCAGCAGCCAAGGGACAGATTTACTATGGAATCAGCCCCAGCATTTT.

V is TRBV7-2 and J is TRBJ1-6, with 7 nucleotides matching TRBD1. CDR3 length: 14 residues. Germline trimming cut 6 bases from V and 9 bases from J; bases unmatched to any gene: 8. In germline, CDR1 is SGHTA, CDR2 FQGNSA. The CDR3 nucleotides are TGTGCCAGCAGTTCCCTTAACAGGGGTTCACCCCTCCACTTT. It codes for CASSSLNRGSPLHF.

The chain employs TRBV29-1 and TRBJ2-7; D ambiguous. CDR3 length equals 11 residues. The germline CDR1 and CDR2 sequences are SQVTM and ANQGSEA. V lost 3 bases, J lost 0 bases, and 3 bases lay in between. The DNA for the CDR3 is TGCAGCGTTGAGAGCTCCTACGAGCAGTACTTC. It specifies CSVESSYEQYF.

The chain has TRBV7-2 and TRBJ1-1, with 9 bases that match TRBD1. Germline values: CDR1 SGHTA, CDR2 FQGNSA. This CDR3 region has 13 residues. V lost 6 bases, J lost 5 bases, and 4 bases stayed unmatched. The CDR3 protein is CASRVQGATEAFF. The CDR3 bases are TGTGCCAGCAGAGTACAGGGGGCTACTGAAGCTTTCTTT.

This clone was recorded only once. The chain employs TRBV10-3 and TRBJ2-3, with D perhaps TRBD1 (6 bases). V lost 5 bases and J lost 0, with 15 bases in between. In germline, CDR1 is ENHRY, CDR2 SYGVKD. The CDR3 loop spans 16 amino acids. In DNA form, the CDR3 reads TGTGCCATCAGTCGCCCAGGGGCGGGTAGCACAGATACGCAGTATTTT. As protein: CAISRPGAGSTDTQYF.

The V and J genes are TRBV7-2 and TRBJ1-1, with TRBD1 as a possible D gene (5 bases). The V and J ends lost 2 bases and 6 bases respectively, with 7 bases between them. CDR3 length: 12 residues. Germline CDR1 SGHTA, CDR2 FQGNSA. The CDR3 nucleotides read TGTGCCAGCAGCTTACCAGGGCCTGAAGCTTTCTTT. Amino acid sequence: CASSLPGPEAFF.

V usage is TRBV19 and J usage is TRBJ1-5, with D uncertain. CDR1 and CDR2 from the germline V gene are LNHDA and SQIVND (reference sequence). The CDR3 spans 14 residues. Deletions cut 1 base from V and 4 bases from J, with 8 bases between. The CDR3 coding sequence is TGTGCCAGTAGTATAGGTATCGGGAATCAGCCCCAGCATTTT. Its protein product is CASSIGIGNQPQHF. Supplemented by reference TRBV19 and TRBJ1-5, the full variable domain reads DGGITQSPKYLFRKEGQNVTLSCEQNLNHDAMYWYRQDPGQGLRLIYYSQIVNDFQKGDIAEGYSVSREKKESFPLTVTSAQKNPTAFYLCASSIGIGNQPQHFGDGTRLSIL.

The chain recombines TRBV27 with TRBJ1-5; D remains ambiguous. With 3 bases removed from V and 2 bases from J, the gap between germline ends came to 8 bases. CDR1 and CDR2 (germline): MNHEY, SMNVEV (reference sequence). This CDR3 has 14 residues. This CDR3 reads CASSLMRGNQPQHF. DNA for the CDR3: TGTGCCAGCAGTTTGATGAGGGGCAATCAGCCCCAGCATTTT.